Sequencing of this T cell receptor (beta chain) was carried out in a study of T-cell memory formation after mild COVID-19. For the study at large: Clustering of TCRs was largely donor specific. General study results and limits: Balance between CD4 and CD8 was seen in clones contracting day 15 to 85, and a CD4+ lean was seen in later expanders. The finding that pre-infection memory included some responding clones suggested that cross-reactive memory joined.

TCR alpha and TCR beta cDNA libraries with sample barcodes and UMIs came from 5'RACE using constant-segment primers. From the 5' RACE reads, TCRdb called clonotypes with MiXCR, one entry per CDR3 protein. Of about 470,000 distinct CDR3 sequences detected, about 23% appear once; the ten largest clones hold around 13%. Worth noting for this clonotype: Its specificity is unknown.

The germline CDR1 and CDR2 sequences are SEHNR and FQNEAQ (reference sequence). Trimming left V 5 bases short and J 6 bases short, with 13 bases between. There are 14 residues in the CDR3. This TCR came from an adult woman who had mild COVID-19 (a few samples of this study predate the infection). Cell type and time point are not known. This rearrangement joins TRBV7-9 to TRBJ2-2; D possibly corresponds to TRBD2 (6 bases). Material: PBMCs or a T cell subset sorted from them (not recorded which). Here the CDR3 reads CASSHVEGPGELFF. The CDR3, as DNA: TGTGCCAGCAGCCATGTGGAGGGGCCCGGGGAGCTGTTTTTT.